This T cell receptor (beta chain) was retrieved from a study of T cell responses to AZD1222 COVID-19 vaccine. Study-wide results and limits: The repertoires were collected only after the peak T cell response. Donor demographics were predominantly white British with a female majority; clonal diversity may be underestimated.

Data came from immunoSEQ multiplex PCR; TCRdb stores just in-frame clones and leaves some out. Among about 100,000 clones listed, more than 85% were seen once. Germline assignment: CDR1 MNHNY and CDR2 SVGAGI (reference sequence). V lost 0 bases to trimming and J lost 9 bases, with 12 bases between them. The CDR3 loop spans 15 amino acids. About this clone itself: Its specificity is unknown.

The sample here was peripheral blood, taken on day 0 of AZD1222 vaccination. The J gene is TRBJ1-6, the V gene TRBV6-6, with D unclear. The origin of this receptor is an adult in good health. CDR3 sequence reads: CASSYSRGSGSPLHF. CDR3 nucleotide sequence: TGTGCCAGCAGTTACTCGCGGGGAAGTGGTTCACCCCTCCACTTT.